Below, 31 T cell receptor beta chains from the same sample are listed, as sequenced in a study of technical replicates of blood from a few donors. TCRdb keeps only in-frame clones here, not all; method: immunoSEQ multiplex PCR. This table has some 87,000 clones, roughly 96% appearing once. Sequenced input: T cells isolated from PBMCs. The receptors were gathered from a human donor in good health.

This chain connects TRBV13 to TRBJ2-3; D is perhaps TRBD2 (5 bases). Germline CDR1 PRHDT, CDR2 FYEKMQ (reference sequence). The CDR3 is 16 amino acids. Trimming pared 5 bases from V and 1 base from J, leaving 16 bases between. DNA of the CDR3: TGTGCCAGCAGCGACGGCGGAGGCTATGGCACAGATACGCAGTATTTT. The encoded protein is CASSDGGGYGTDTQYF.

The chain uses TRBV4-2 and TRBJ2-5; TRBD2 matches at 14 bases. V lost 4 bases and J lost 5; bases outside the gene matches: 6. The germline CDR1 and CDR2 sequences are LGHNA and YNFKEQ. This CDR3 contains 16 residues. This CDR3 is CASSPTSGRALETQYF. The CDR3 DNA follows: TGTGCCAGCAGCCCGACTAGCGGGAGGGCCCTGGAGACCCAGTACTTC.

Only one count was recorded for this clone. The DNA for the CDR3 is TGCAGCGTTGCAGACACCGGGGAGCTGTTTTTT. This gives the protein CSVADTGELFF. This chain uses TRBV29-1 with TRBJ2-2; D is unclear. Trimming left V 4 bases short and J 3 bases short, with 3 bases between. Germline lookup yields CDR1 SQVTM and CDR2 ANQGSEA. The CDR3 consists of 11 residues.

This clone was observed once. This chain uses TRBV6-5 with TRBJ2-3; weak D call: TRBD2 (6 bases). CDR3 length: 15 amino acids. With 0 bases removed from V and 4 bases from J, the gap between germline ends came to 11 bases. Germline V gene lookup returns CDR1 MNHEY and CDR2 SVGAGI. The CDR3 sequence: CASSYSPGAADTQYF. The CDR3 DNA sequence: TGTGCCAGCAGTTACTCCCCGGGAGCGGCAGATACGCAGTATTTT.

This clone was observed a single time. The V gene is TRBV28, the J gene TRBJ1-1; 7 bases match TRBD1. The germline V gene has CDR1 MDHEN and CDR2 SYDVKM. Losses at the gene ends were 8 bases for V and 5 bases for J; bases not matched to a gene: 8. This CDR3 spans 13 amino acids. The chain's CDR3 is CASHIQGRTEAFF. The CDR3 DNA sequence: TGTGCCAGCCATATACAGGGGAGGACTGAAGCTTTCTTT.

The chain couples TRBV27 to TRBJ2-5; D call uncertain. The CDR3 contains 13 residues. Trimming removed 6 bases at V and 0 bases at J, with 8 bases between. Germline V gives CDR1 MNHEY, CDR2 SMNVEV (reference sequence). The CDR3 DNA is TGTGCCAGCAGCCGACATTACCAAGAGACCCAGTACTTC. Translation gives CASSRHYQETQYF.

This chain connects TRBV5-1 to TRBJ2-7; a weak D match, TRBD1 (6 bases). V lost 1 base, J lost 7 bases, and 9 bases lay in between. CDR3 length equals 12 residues. Germline V gene sequence: CDR1 SGHRS, CDR2 YFSETQ. The CDR3 spells CASSLTGWEQYF. The CDR3 coding sequence is TGCGCCAGCAGCTTGACAGGGTGGGAGCAGTACTTC.

V is TRBV5-4 and J is TRBJ2-1, with D possibly TRBD2 on 6 matching bases. V was trimmed by 3 bases and J by 5 bases, leaving 15 bases between them. The length of the CDR3 is 15 residues. CDR1 and CDR2 from the germline V gene are SGHNT and YYREEE (reference sequence). The CDR3 region has the DNA TGTGCCAGCAGCTCAATAGCGGAAAAGAACAATGAGCAGTTCTTC. Translated: CASSSIAEKNNEQFF.

The rearrangement uses TRBV30 and TRBJ1-5; D is uncertain. The CDR3 runs 14 residues. V was cut by 2 bases and J by 9 bases, with 17 bases left in between. Germline V gives CDR1 GTSNPN, CDR2 SVGIG (reference sequence). The CDR3 is CAWSIQTPGGPQHF. The CDR3 nucleotides read TGTGCCTGGAGTATACAGACACCCGGAGGGCCCCAGCATTTT.

The chain couples TRBV7-9 to TRBJ1-2, with D possibly matching TRBD1 (5 bases). V lost 5 bases and J 7 bases, leaving 20 bases between the germline ends. Germline lookup yields CDR1 SEHNR and CDR2 FQNEAQ (reference sequence). CDR3 length: 15 residues. CDR3 amino acids: CASSIISGGTSGYTF. In DNA form, the CDR3 reads TGTGCCAGCAGCATTATCTCTGGAGGGACCAGTGGCTACACCTTC.

The chain has TRBV6-5 and TRBJ1-1; D is uncertain. This CDR3 spans 15 amino acids. From germline, CDR1 is MNHEY and CDR2 SVGAGI. With 0 bases removed from V and 5 bases from J, the gap between germline ends came to 13 bases. The DNA of the CDR3 is TGTGCCAGCAGTTACTCGGCGAGGTTAAGTACTGAAGCTTTCTTT. This encodes CASSYSARLSTEAFF.

The rearrangement uses TRBV18 and TRBJ1-5; D unclear. V lost 3 bases, J lost 1 base, and 10 bases lay in between. Germline values: CDR1 KGHSH, CDR2 LQKENI. This CDR3 region has 15 residues. The CDR3, as DNA: TGTGCCAGCTCACCCGGGGTGTGGAGCAATCAGCCCCAGCATTTT. Its translation: CASSPGVWSNQPQHF.

This clone showed up just once. The chain links TRBV7-3 to TRBJ2-1; tentatively, D is TRBD2 (6 bases). Trimming shortened V by 5 bases and J by 9 bases, and 14 bases separated the two germline ends. This CDR3 is built from 13 residues. The V gene's germline CDR1 is SGHTA and CDR2 FQGTGA. Here the CDR3 DNA reads TGTGCCAGCAGCGCGACTAGGTTAAGTGAGCAGTTCTTC. Its translation is CASSATRLSEQFF.

The DNA for the CDR3 is TGCGCCAGCAGCTTGGAGGTAGGGGCTCGGGCCCAGCATTTT. Encoded protein: CASSLEVGARAQHF. This chain connects TRBV5-1 to TRBJ1-5; TRBD1 might be the D (5 bases). V lost 0 bases and J 11 bases, leaving 15 bases between the germline ends. Germline V lookup: CDR1 SGHRS, CDR2 YFSETQ. The CDR3 spans 14 residues.

The chain employs TRBV7-2 and TRBJ2-1, with D maybe TRBD2 (5 bases). This CDR3 has 12 amino acids. The V end was cut by 5 bases, the J end by 10 bases, with 12 bases between. From germline, CDR1 is SGHTA and CDR2 FQGNSA. The CDR3 reads CASSPRAGEQFF. In nucleotides, the CDR3 is TGTGCCAGCAGCCCGAGGGCTGGGGAGCAGTTCTTC. Full variable domain (remainder filled in from reference TRBV7-2 and TRBJ2-1): GAGVSQSPSNKVTEKGKDVELRCDPISGHTALYWYRQSLGQGLEFLIYFQGNSAPDKSGLPSDRFSAERTGGSVSTLTIQRTQQEDSAVYLCASSPRAGEQFFGPGTRLTVL.

This clone has only one observation. This chain links TRBV29-1 with TRBJ2-3, with D uncertain. Trimming shortened V by 6 bases and J by 1 base, and 20 bases separated the two germline ends. The CDR3 runs to 16 residues. CDR1 SQVTM and CDR2 ANQGSEA come from the germline V gene. The CDR3 is CSVLKRVYQGTDTQYF. CDR3 nucleotides: TGCAGCGTACTCAAACGTGTGTACCAGGGCACAGATACGCAGTATTTT.

This chain joins TRBV5-6 and TRBJ2-7; D might be TRBD2 (6 bases). V gave up 5 bases and J gave up 2 bases, with 11 bases separating them. This CDR3 spans 13 amino acids. Germline-derived CDR1 and CDR2 are SGHDT and YYEEEE. The CDR3 DNA reads TGTGCCAGCAGAGGAGGGAACCCCTACGAGCAGTACTTC. Encoded protein: CASRGGNPYEQYF. The whole variable domain, remainder taken from reference TRBV5-6 and TRBJ2-7, is DAGVTQSPTHLIKTRGQQVTLRCSPKSGHDTVSWYQQALGQGPQFIFQYYEEEERQRGNFPDRFSGHQFPNYSSELNVNALLLGDSALYLCASRGGNPYEQYFGPGTRLTVT.

The V call is TRBV5-1, the J call TRBJ2-7; maybe TRBD1 (5 bases). Germline CDR1 SGHRS, CDR2 YFSETQ. This CDR3 is built from 14 residues. V was shortened by 1 base and J by 0 bases, with 8 bases between the two germline ends. CDR3 nucleotide sequence: TGCGCCAGCAGCTTGACGACAGACTCCTACGAGCAGTACTTC. Translated: CASSLTTDSYEQYF.

The CDR3 loop is CAWSGTDGYTF. The CDR3 DNA follows: TGTGCCTGGAGTGGGACAGATGGCTACACCTTC. The V call is TRBV30, the J call TRBJ1-2, with D perhaps matching TRBD1 (6 bases). V was cut by 1 base and J by 6 bases, with 6 bases left in between. Germline CDR1 and CDR2: GTSNPN and SVGIG (reference sequence). The CDR3 has 11 amino acids.

CDR3 region: CASSDPGTSGINEQFF. CDR3 coding DNA: TGTGCCAGCAGTGATCCCGGGACTAGCGGGATAAATGAGCAGTTCTTC. The chain joins TRBV6-1 to TRBJ2-1; 13 nucleotides match TRBD2. After removal of 3 bases from V and 7 bases from J, the junction contained 6 bases not matched to a gene. CDR1 and CDR2 from the germline V gene are MNHNS and SASEGT. The CDR3 consists of 16 residues.

V usage is TRBV6-6 and J usage is TRBJ1-5, with 7 bases matching TRBD1. V dropped 6 bases and J dropped 6; count of bases not matched to a gene: 8. CDR1 MNHNY and CDR2 SVGAGI come from the germline V gene (reference sequence). CDR3 length: 14 residues. The CDR3 DNA reads as TGTGCCAGCAGCCAGACAGGGCAGTCTCAGCCCCAGCATTTT. Translated, it gives CASSQTGQSQPQHF.

The rearrangement links TRBV19 to TRBJ2-1, with 8 bases matching TRBD2. CDR3 length equals 16 residues. J was trimmed by 1 base and V by 4 bases; bases with no gene match: 6. In germline, CDR1 is LNHDA, CDR2 SQIVND (reference sequence). The CDR3 nucleotides are TGTGCCAGTAGTACACTAGCGGAAGAATCCTACAATGAGCAGTTCTTC. Protein: CASSTLAEESYNEQFF.

The sample holds one count of this clone. The chain joins TRBV14 to TRBJ1-2, with a possible D match to TRBD1 (5 bases). Germline V gives CDR1 SGHDN, CDR2 FVKESK. Trimming left V 4 bases short and J 8 bases short, with 8 bases between. This CDR3 contains 11 residues. CDR3 sequence (DNA): TGTGCCAGCAGCCCGGGGGAAGGCTACACCTTC. Protein sequence: CASSPGEGYTF. Filled out from reference TRBV14 and TRBJ1-2, the complete variable domain reads EAGVTQFPSHSVIEKGQTVTLRCDPISGHDNLYWYRRVMGKEIKFLLHFVKESKQDESGMPNNRFLAERTGGTYSTLKVQPAELEDSGVYFCASSPGEGYTFGSGTRLTVV.

The chain combines TRBV5-6 with TRBJ2-3, with TRBD2 matching over 8 bases. CDR3 size: 16 residues. Looked up from germline, CDR1 is SGHDT and CDR2 is YYEEEE. J gave up 4 bases and V 4 bases, and 11 bases lay outside the gene matches. The CDR3 sequence: CASSQTSREGPDTQYF. The CDR3 DNA is TGTGCCAGCAGCCAGACTAGTCGGGAGGGCCCAGATACGCAGTATTTT.

The chain links TRBV4-3 to TRBJ1-1; D perhaps matches TRBD1 (6 bases). There are 16 residues in the CDR3. The V gene lost 0 bases and the J gene lost 5 bases, with 16 bases spanning the gap. Germline values: CDR1 LGHNA, CDR2 YSLEER. The CDR3: CASSQDNLAGVTEAFF. For the CDR3, the DNA is TGCGCCAGCAGCCAAGATAATTTGGCAGGGGTTACTGAAGCTTTCTTT.

For the CDR3, the DNA is TGCGCCAGCACCGGGGACAGAGGAAGCGAGCAGTACTTC. This codes for CASTGDRGSEQYF. The J gene is TRBJ2-7, the V gene TRBV4-1, with 7 bases that match TRBD1. The germline CDR1 and CDR2 sequences are MGHRA and YSYEKL. The ends lost 7 bases at V and 6 bases at J; junction bases unmatched: 9. This CDR3 has 13 amino acids.

V is TRBV4-1 and J is TRBJ1-1; D unresolved. There are 15 residues in the CDR3. V was shortened by 0 bases and J by 4 bases, with 12 bases between the two germline ends. Germline values: CDR1 MGHRA, CDR2 YSYEKL. DNA for the CDR3: TGCGCCAGCAGCCAAGATACGGCGGTCGGCACTGAAGCTTTCTTT. Its protein product is CASSQDTAVGTEAFF.

The rearrangement uses TRBV15 and TRBJ1-5; tentative D call: TRBD1 (5 bases). Germline V gene sequence: CDR1 LNHNV, CDR2 YYDKDF (reference sequence). The length of the CDR3 is 15 residues. The V and J ends lost 3 bases and 4 bases respectively, with 13 bases between them. CDR3 sequence reads: CATSSITGVNQPQHF. CDR3 coding DNA: TGTGCCACCAGCAGCATTACAGGAGTGAATCAGCCCCAGCATTTT.

V and J are TRBV6-5 and TRBJ1-1, with D perhaps matching TRBD1 (5 bases). This CDR3 spans 15 amino acids. CDR1 MNHEY and CDR2 SVGAGI come from the germline V gene. V lost 0 bases and J 3 bases, leaving 11 bases between the germline ends. The CDR3 nucleotides are TGTGCCAGCAGTTACTCAGGTGGGGCGGACACTGAAGCTTTCTTT. Amino acids: CASSYSGGADTEAFF.

This chain links TRBV11-1 with TRBJ1-4; 8 bases are a match to TRBD1. Germline CDR1 SGHAT, CDR2 FQDESV (reference sequence). The V and J ends lost 5 bases and 5 bases, in that order; junction bases with no gene match: 7. This CDR3 has 15 residues. This CDR3 is CASSRTGRENEKLFF. In DNA, the CDR3 is TGTGCCAGCAGCCGGACAGGGAGAGAGAATGAAAAACTGTTTTTT.

This clone was seen only once. V and J are TRBV27 and TRBJ2-5; TRBD1 matches at 7 bases. V was clipped by 5 bases and J by 2 bases; unmatched bases: 8. The germline CDR1 and CDR2 sequences are MNHEY and SMNVEV (reference sequence). The length of the CDR3 is 15 residues. This CDR3 is CASSPRQGLQETQYF. CDR3 in DNA: TGTGCCAGCAGTCCGCGACAGGGTTTGCAAGAGACCCAGTACTTC.